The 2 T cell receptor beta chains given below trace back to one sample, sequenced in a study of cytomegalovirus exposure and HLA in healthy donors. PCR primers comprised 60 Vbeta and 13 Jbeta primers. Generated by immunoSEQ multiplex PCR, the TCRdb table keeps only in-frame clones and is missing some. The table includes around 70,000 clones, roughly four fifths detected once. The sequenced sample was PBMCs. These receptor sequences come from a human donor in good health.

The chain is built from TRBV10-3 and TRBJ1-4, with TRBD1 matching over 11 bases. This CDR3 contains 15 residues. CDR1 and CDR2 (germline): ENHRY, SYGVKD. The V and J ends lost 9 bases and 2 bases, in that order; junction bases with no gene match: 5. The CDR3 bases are TGTGCCATTGGACAGGGGGCGAGGACTAATGAAAAACTGTTTTTT. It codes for CAIGQGARTNEKLFF.

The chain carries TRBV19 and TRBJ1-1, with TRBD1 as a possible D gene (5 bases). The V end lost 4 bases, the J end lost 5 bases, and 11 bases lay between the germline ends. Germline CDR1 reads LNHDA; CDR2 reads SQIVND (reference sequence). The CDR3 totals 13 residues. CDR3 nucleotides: TGTGCCAGTAGTAGCTCAGGGCGGACTGAAGCTTTCTTT. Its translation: CASSSSGRTEAFF.